Below are 22 T cell receptor beta chains sequenced from a single sample in a study of blood T cell repertoires in COVID-19. The assay was immunoSEQ multiplex PCR, and TCRdb's table has in-frame clones only and misses some. The sample holds tens of thousands of clones, approximately 89% seen once. The sample consisted of peripheral blood. The receptors were gathered from a woman in her seventies with acute or convalescent COVID-19.

The chain has TRBV5-1 and TRBJ1-2, with 7 nucleotides matching TRBD1. Germline loops: CDR1 SGHRS, CDR2 YFSETQ. V shed 4 bases, J shed 4 bases, and the junction held 4 bases outside the gene matches. This CDR3 contains 13 residues. The CDR3 is CASSRGTVYGYTF. For the CDR3, the DNA is TGCGCCAGCAGCCGCGGGACAGTCTATGGCTACACCTTC. The whole variable domain, remainder taken from reference TRBV5-1 and TRBJ1-2, is KAGVTQTPRYLIKTRGQQVTLSCSPISGHRSVSWYQQTPGQGLQFLFEYFSETQRNKGNFPGRFSGRQFSNSRSEMNVSTLELGDSALYLCASSRGTVYGYTFGSGTRLTVV.

The CDR3 loop is CASSATSGSRDTQYF. In DNA form, the CDR3 reads TGTGCCAGCAGCGCGACTAGCGGGAGTCGAGATACGCAGTATTTT. The V and J genes are TRBV9 and TRBJ2-3, with TRBD2 identical over 12 bases. The V and J ends lost 3 bases and 5 bases, in that order; junction bases with no gene match: 4. The CDR3 contains 15 residues. Germline assignment: CDR1 SGDLS and CDR2 YYNGEE.

The chain carries TRBV29-1 and TRBJ1-2; D might be TRBD1 (5 bases). With 7 bases removed from V and 8 bases from J, the gap between germline ends came to 14 bases. The V gene's germline CDR1 is SQVTM and CDR2 ANQGSEA. The length of the CDR3 is 11 residues. The CDR3, as DNA: TGCAGCGCTGGACAAAAAGAGGGCTACACCTTC. This codes for CSAGQKEGYTF.

The J gene is TRBJ2-4, the V gene TRBV3-1 (or the pseudogene TRBV3-2); 7 positions match TRBD2. Germline CDR1 and CDR2: LGHDT and YNNKEL (reference sequence). V dropped 1 base and J dropped 2; count of bases not matched to a gene: 8. This CDR3 comprises 17 residues. This CDR3 reads CASSQVRGSRSKNIQYF. DNA for the CDR3: TGTGCCAGCAGCCAAGTCCGCGGGAGTAGGTCCAAAAACATTCAGTACTTC.

The rearrangement links TRBV11-2 to TRBJ1-2; a weak D match, TRBD1 (5 bases). V lost 1 base, J lost 2 bases, and 5 bases lay in between. The CDR3 totals 13 residues. CDR1 is SGHAT, CDR2 FQNNGV, per germline. The CDR3 reads CASSLGQNYGYTF. The CDR3 DNA reads as TGTGCCAGCAGCTTAGGACAGAACTATGGCTACACCTTC.

The chain recombines TRBV5-1 with TRBJ1-1; 8 bases match TRBD1. V shed 0 bases, J shed 2 bases, and the junction held 9 bases outside the gene matches. Germline V gene data show CDR1 as SGHRS and CDR2 as YFSETQ. This CDR3 contains 17 residues. In nucleotides, the CDR3 is TGCGCCAGCAGCTTGGCCCCAAACAGGGGGGGAAACACTGAAGCTTTCTTT. It specifies CASSLAPNRGGNTEAFF.

The rearrangement uses TRBV9 and TRBJ1-1, with D unresolved. Germline V CDR1 and CDR2: SGDLS, YYNGEE. This CDR3 contains 13 residues. The V gene lost 3 bases and the J gene lost 3 bases, with 9 bases spanning the gap. The CDR3 DNA is TGTGCCAGCAGCGCCGGGATTTACACTGAAGCTTTCTTT. This sequence encodes CASSAGIYTEAFF.

The rearrangement links TRBV2 to TRBJ1-1; D is possibly TRBD1 (5 bases). This CDR3 comprises 13 residues. V gave up 7 bases and J gave up 5 bases, with 14 bases separating them. CDR1 and CDR2 from the germline V gene are SNHLY and FYNNEI. CDR3 loop: CASMRERGTEAFF. CDR3 nucleotide sequence: TGTGCCAGCATGAGAGAAAGGGGTACTGAAGCTTTCTTT.

V and J are TRBV7-8 and TRBJ1-1; D perhaps matches TRBD1 (6 bases). The germline gives CDR1 SGHVS, CDR2 FQNEAQ. V was clipped by 0 bases and J by 4 bases, with 12 bases between them. This CDR3 region has 15 residues. As DNA, the CDR3 is TGTGCCAGCAGCTTAGCCCCAGGGGTACCCACTGAAGCTTTCTTT. Translation: CASSLAPGVPTEAFF.

The J gene is TRBJ1-1, the V gene TRBV6-5; a weak D match, TRBD1 (6 bases). CDR3 length equals 15 residues. Trimming took off 0 bases at V and 5 bases at J, with 13 bases between the two ends. Germline CDR1 reads MNHEY; CDR2 reads SVGAGI. CDR3 in DNA: TGTGCCAGCAGTTACTCGACAGGCCTTAGGACTGAAGCTTTCTTT. It is translated as CASSYSTGLRTEAFF.

V gene TRBV30 combines with J gene TRBJ1-2, with D possibly being TRBD1 (5 bases). The CDR3 covers 11 residues. V lost 2 bases and J 8 bases, leaving 9 bases between the germline ends. Germline V gene data show CDR1 as GTSNPN and CDR2 as SVGIG (reference sequence). The CDR3 nucleotides read TGTGCCTGGAGTCCAGGGCAAGGCTACACCTTC. Its protein product is CAWSPGQGYTF.

For the CDR3, the DNA is TGTGCCAGCAGCTTGGTCGGCTACGGGACTAGCGGGAGCCCAGATACGCAGTATTTT. It is translated as CASSLVGYGTSGSPDTQYF. The chain carries TRBV5-6 and TRBJ2-3, with 14 positions matching TRBD2. J gave up 4 bases and V 0 bases, and 10 bases lay outside the gene matches. The CDR3 loop spans 19 amino acids. Germline-derived CDR1 and CDR2 are SGHDT and YYEEEE.

V is TRBV24-1 and J is TRBJ2-3, with 8 bases lining up with TRBD1. The CDR3 contains 14 residues. Germline V gene data show CDR1 as KGHDR and CDR2 as SFDVKD. V was clipped by 5 bases and J by 0 bases; unmatched bases: 0. In DNA form, the CDR3 reads TGTGCCACCAGTGGACAGGGGAGCACAGATACGCAGTATTTT. This encodes CATSGQGSTDTQYF.

V is TRBV30 and J is TRBJ2-7; D is perhaps TRBD1 (6 bases). Trimming left V 0 bases short and J 9 bases short, with 12 bases between. The CDR3 length is 12 residues. CDR1 is GTSNPN and CDR2 is SVGIG in the germline V gene (reference sequence). CDR3 sequence: CAWSVPRGVQYF. DNA of the CDR3: TGTGCCTGGAGTGTCCCCAGGGGTGTGCAGTACTTC.

The chain has TRBV3-1 (or the pseudogene TRBV3-2) and TRBJ1-5; no definite D call. Looked up from germline, CDR1 is LGHDT and CDR2 is YNNKEL (reference sequence). The CDR3 has 13 residues. The V gene lost 1 base and the J gene lost 4 bases, with 5 bases spanning the gap. In nucleotides, the CDR3 is TGTGCCAGCAGCCAAGGCCGGAATCAGCCCCAGCATTTT. Residues: CASSQGRNQPQHF.

This clone occurred a few times. V usage is TRBV27 and J usage is TRBJ2-7; a possible D gene is TRBD1 (6 bases). Germline V gives CDR1 MNHEY, CDR2 SMNVEV (reference sequence). The CDR3 is 13 amino acids. Between the trimmed V and J ends, which lost 4 bases and 5 bases, there was a span of 12 bases. CDR3 region: CASSSRGQDEQYF. CDR3 nucleotide sequence: TGTGCCAGCAGTTCAAGGGGACAAGACGAGCAGTACTTC.

The chain carries TRBV19 and TRBJ2-5, with D hard to call. Germline values: CDR1 LNHDA, CDR2 SQIVND (reference sequence). CDR3 size: 11 residues. The CDR3 sequence is CASGFGETQYF. CDR3 in DNA: TGTGCGTCGGGTTTCGGAGAGACCCAGTACTTC.

The genes are TRBV28 and TRBJ1-2, with TRBD1 matching over 7 bases. The CDR3 is 19 residues long. Per the germline V gene, CDR1 is MDHEN and CDR2 is SYDVKM. Germline trimming cut 1 base from V and 1 base from J; bases unmatched to any gene: 15. This CDR3 reads CASSLSVWNQGGFNYGYTF. The CDR3 bases are TGTGCCAGCAGTTTATCAGTATGGAACCAGGGGGGATTTAACTATGGCTACACCTTC.

The chain carries TRBV10-3 and TRBJ2-5, with 8 positions matching TRBD1. This CDR3 spans 14 amino acids. V gave up 5 bases and J gave up 1 base; unmatched junction bases: 3. Germline V CDR1 and CDR2: ENHRY, SYGVKD. For the CDR3, the DNA is TGTGCCATCAGTTCGGGACAGGTCCAAGAGACCCAGTACTTC. This sequence encodes CAISSGQVQETQYF.

This clone showed up just a few times. The V call is TRBV7-2, the J call TRBJ1-2; 8 bases line up with TRBD1. This CDR3 is built from 14 residues. J gave up 7 bases and V 2 bases, and 6 bases lay outside the gene matches. Germline V gene sequence: CDR1 SGHTA, CDR2 FQGNSA. As DNA, the CDR3 is TGTGCCAGCAGCTTAACGACAGGGGAGATTGGCTACACCTTC. This encodes CASSLTTGEIGYTF. Drawing the rest from reference TRBV7-2 and TRBJ1-2, the complete variable domain is GAGVSQSPSNKVTEKGKDVELRCDPISGHTALYWYRQSLGQGLEFLIYFQGNSAPDKSGLPSDRFSAERTGGSVSTLTIQRTQQEDSAVYLCASSLTTGEIGYTFGSGTRLTVV.

The J gene is TRBJ1-6, the V gene TRBV19, with D unresolved. Deletions cut 6 bases from V and 0 bases from J, with 24 bases between. Germline CDR1 reads LNHDA; CDR2 reads SQIVND (reference sequence). The CDR3 spans 20 residues. DNA of the CDR3: TGTGCCAGTAGCCCTCGGCGGCAGTTTGGAATGAGCTCCTATAATTCACCCCTCCACTTT. It is translated as CASSPRRQFGMSSYNSPLHF.

The CDR3 here is CAWGSKGAGETQYF. CDR3 sequence (DNA): TGTGCCTGGGGGAGTAAGGGGGCGGGAGAGACCCAGTACTTC. V and J are TRBV30 and TRBJ2-5; TRBD1 matches 7 bases. Germline values: CDR1 GTSNPN, CDR2 SVGIG (reference sequence). V lost 5 bases and J lost 4; bases outside the gene matches: 10. CDR3 length equals 14 residues.